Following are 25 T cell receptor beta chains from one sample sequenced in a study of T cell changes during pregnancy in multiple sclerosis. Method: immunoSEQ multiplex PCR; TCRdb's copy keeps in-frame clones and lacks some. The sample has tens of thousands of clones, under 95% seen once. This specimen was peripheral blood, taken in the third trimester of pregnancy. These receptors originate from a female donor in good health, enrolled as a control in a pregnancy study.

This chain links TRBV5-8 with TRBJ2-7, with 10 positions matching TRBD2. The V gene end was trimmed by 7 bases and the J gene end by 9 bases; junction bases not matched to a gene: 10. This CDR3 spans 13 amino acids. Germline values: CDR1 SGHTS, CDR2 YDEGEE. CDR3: CASRGLAGVRQYF. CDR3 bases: TGTGCCAGCCGGGGGCTAGCGGGGGTTCGGCAGTACTTC.

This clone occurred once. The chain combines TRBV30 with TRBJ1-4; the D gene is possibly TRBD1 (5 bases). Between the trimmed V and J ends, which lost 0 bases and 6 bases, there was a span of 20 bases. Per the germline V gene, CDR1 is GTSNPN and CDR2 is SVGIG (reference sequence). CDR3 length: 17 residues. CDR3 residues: CAWSVMGGRRDDEKLFF. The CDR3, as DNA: TGTGCCTGGAGTGTAATGGGAGGTCGGCGGGACGATGAAAAACTGTTTTTT.

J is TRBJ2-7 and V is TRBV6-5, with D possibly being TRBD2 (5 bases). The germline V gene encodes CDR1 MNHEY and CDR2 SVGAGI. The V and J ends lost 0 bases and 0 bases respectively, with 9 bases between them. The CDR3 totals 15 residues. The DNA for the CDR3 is TGTGCCAGCAGTTACTCGAGCAGCGGCTCCTACGAGCAGTACTTC. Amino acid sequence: CASSYSSSGSYEQYF.

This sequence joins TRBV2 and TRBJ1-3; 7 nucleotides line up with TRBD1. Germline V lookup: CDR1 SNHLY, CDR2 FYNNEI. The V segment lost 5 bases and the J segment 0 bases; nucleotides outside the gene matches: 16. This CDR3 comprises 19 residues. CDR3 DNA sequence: TGTGCCAGCAGTTTCCGCCTGGGGACAGACCTATTCTCTGGAAACACCATATATTTT. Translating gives CASSFRLGTDLFSGNTIYF.

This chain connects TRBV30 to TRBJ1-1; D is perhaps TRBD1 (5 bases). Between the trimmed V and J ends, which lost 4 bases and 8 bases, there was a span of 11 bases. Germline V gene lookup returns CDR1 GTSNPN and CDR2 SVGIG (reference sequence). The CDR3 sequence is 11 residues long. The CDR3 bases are TGTGCCTGGACGTTCAACAGGGAAGCTTTCTTT. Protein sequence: CAWTFNREAFF.

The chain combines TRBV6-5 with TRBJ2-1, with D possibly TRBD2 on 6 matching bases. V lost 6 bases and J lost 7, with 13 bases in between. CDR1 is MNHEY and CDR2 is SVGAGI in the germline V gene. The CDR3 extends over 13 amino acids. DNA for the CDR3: TGTGCCAGCAGCAGATCTGGAGGGAATGAGCAGTTCTTC. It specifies CASSRSGGNEQFF.

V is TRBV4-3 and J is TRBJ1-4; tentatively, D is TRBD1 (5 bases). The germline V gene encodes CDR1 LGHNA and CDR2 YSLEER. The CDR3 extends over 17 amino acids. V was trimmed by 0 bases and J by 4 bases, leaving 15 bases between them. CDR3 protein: CASSQELGGGVNEKLFF. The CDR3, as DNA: TGCGCCAGCAGCCAAGAGCTCGGGGGTGGAGTTAATGAAAAACTGTTTTTT.

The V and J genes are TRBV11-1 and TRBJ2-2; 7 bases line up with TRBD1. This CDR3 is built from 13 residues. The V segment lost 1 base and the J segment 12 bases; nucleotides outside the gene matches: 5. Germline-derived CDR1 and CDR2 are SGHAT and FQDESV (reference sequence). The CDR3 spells CASSLGGQVQLFF. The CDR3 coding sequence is TGTGCCAGCAGCTTAGGTGGACAGGTGCAGCTGTTTTTT.

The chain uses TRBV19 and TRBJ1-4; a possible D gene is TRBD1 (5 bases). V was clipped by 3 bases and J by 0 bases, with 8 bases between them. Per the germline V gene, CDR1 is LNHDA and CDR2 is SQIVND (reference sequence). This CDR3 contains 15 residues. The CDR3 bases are TGTGCCAGTAGTATGGGGCCCGCAACTAATGAAAAACTGTTTTTT. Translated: CASSMGPATNEKLFF.

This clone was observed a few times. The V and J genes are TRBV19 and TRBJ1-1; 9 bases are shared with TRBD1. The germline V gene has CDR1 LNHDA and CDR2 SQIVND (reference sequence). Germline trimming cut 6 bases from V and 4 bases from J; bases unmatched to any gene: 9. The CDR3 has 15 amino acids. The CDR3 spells CASSTQTGGLTEAFF. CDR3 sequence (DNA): TGTGCCAGTAGCACTCAGACAGGGGGACTCACTGAAGCTTTCTTT.

The CDR3 DNA reads TGTGCCAGCCAAAAGGGATTGGGACAGGGCACCTACGAGCAGTACTTC. Its translation is CASQKGLGQGTYEQYF. The chain couples TRBV27 to TRBJ2-7; 9 positions match TRBD1. Germline V lookup: CDR1 MNHEY, CDR2 SMNVEV (reference sequence). The length of the CDR3 is 16 residues. Trimming removed 8 bases from V and 2 bases from J; junction bases left unmatched: 13.

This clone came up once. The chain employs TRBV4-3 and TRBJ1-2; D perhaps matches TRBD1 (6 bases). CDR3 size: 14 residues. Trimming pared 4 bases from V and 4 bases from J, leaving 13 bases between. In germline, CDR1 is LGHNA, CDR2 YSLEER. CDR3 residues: CASSLGGGSYGYTF. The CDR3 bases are TGCGCCAGCAGCCTAGGGGGGGGGAGCTATGGCTACACCTTC.

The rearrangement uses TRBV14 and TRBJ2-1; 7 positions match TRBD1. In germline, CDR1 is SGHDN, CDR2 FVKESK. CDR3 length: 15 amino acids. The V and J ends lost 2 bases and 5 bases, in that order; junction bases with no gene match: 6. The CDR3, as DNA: TGTGCCAGCAGCCAAATGACAGGGTTTGACAATGAGCAGTTCTTC. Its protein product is CASSQMTGFDNEQFF.

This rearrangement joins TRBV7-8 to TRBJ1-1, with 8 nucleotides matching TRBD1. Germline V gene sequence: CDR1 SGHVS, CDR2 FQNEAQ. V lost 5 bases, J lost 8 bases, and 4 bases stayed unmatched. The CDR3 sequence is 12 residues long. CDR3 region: CASSPRTGEAFF. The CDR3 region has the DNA TGTGCCAGCAGCCCCCGGACAGGGGAAGCTTTCTTT.

This chain's CDR3 is CASSLGQGFEQYF. The CDR3 region has the DNA TGTGCCAGCAGTCTGGGGCAGGGTTTCGAGCAGTACTTC. J is TRBJ2-7 and V is TRBV28, with D maybe TRBD1 (5 bases). This CDR3 spans 13 amino acids. Looked up from germline, CDR1 is MDHEN and CDR2 is SYDVKM. The V gene lost 5 bases and the J gene lost 6 bases, with 14 bases spanning the gap.

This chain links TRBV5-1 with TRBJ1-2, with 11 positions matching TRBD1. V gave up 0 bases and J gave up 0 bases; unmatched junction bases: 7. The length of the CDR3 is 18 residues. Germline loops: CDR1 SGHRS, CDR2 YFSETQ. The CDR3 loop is CASSLGIWGQGANYGYTF. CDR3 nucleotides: TGCGCCAGCAGCTTGGGCATTTGGGGACAGGGGGCTAACTATGGCTACACCTTC.

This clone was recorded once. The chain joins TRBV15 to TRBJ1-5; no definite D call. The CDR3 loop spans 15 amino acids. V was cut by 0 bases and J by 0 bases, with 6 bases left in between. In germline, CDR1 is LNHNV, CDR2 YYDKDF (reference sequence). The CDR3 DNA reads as TGTGCCACCAGCAGAGATTCAGGTAGCAATCAGCCCCAGCATTTT. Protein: CATSRDSGSNQPQHF.

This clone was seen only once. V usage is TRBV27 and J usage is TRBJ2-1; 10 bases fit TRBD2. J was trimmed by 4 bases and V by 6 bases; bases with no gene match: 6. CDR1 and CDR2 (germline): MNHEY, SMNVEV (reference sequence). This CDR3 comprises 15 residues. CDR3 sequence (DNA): TGTGCCAGCAGCTTAGCGGGGGGACCGTACAATGAGCAGTTCTTC. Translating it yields CASSLAGGPYNEQFF.

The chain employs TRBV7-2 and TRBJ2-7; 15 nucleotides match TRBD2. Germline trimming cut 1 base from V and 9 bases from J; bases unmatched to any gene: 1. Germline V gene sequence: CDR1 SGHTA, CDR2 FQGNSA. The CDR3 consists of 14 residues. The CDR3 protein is CASSLGTSGGGQYF. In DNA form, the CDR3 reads TGTGCCAGCAGCTTAGGGACTAGCGGGGGGGGGCAGTACTTC.

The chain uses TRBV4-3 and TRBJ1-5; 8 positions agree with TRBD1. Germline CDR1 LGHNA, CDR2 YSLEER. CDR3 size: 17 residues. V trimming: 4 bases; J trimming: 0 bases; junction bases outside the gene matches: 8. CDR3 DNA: TGCGCCAGCAGCCCGCCGCCAGGGGGCCTTAGCAATCAGCCCCAGCATTTT. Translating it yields CASSPPPGGLSNQPQHF.

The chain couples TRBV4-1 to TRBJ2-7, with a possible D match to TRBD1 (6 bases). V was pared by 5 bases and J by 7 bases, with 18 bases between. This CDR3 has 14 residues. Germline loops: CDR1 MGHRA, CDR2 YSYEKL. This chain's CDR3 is CASSLQQGLQEQYF. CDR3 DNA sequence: TGCGCCAGCAGCTTACAACAGGGTCTACAAGAGCAGTACTTC.

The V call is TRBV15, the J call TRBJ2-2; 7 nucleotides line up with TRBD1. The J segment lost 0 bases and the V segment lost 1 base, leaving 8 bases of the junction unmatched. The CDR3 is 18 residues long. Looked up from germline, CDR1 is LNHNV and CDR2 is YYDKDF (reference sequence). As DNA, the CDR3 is TGTGCCACCAGCAGAGTTAGGAAGGGGGCGGCGAACACCGGGGAGCTGTTTTTT. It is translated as CATSRVRKGAANTGELFF.

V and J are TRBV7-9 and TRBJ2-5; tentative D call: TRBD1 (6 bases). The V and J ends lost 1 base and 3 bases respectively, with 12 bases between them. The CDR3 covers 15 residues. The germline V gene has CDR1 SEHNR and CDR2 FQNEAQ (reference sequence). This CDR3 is CASSLVGAGEETQYF. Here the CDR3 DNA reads TGTGCCAGCAGCTTAGTGGGGGCCGGTGAAGAGACCCAGTACTTC.

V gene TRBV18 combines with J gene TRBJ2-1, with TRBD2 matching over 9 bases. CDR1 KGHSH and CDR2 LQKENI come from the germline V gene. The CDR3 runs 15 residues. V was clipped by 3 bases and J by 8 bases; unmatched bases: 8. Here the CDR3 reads CASSPERGAGDEQFF. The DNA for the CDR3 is TGTGCCAGCTCACCCGAGCGGGGGGCAGGCGATGAGCAGTTCTTC.

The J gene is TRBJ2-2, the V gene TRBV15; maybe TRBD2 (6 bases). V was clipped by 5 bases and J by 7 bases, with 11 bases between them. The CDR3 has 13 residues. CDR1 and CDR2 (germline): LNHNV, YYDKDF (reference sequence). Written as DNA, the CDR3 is TGTGCCACCAGCCCAACAGCGGGCGGGGAGCTGTTTTTT. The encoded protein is CATSPTAGGELFF. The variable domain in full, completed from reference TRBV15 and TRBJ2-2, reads DAMVIQNPRYQVTQFGKPVTLSCSQTLNHNVMYWYQQKSSQAPKLLFHYYDKDFNNEADTPDNFQSRRPNTSFCFLDIRSPGLGDTAMYLCATSPTAGGELFFGEGSRLTVL.